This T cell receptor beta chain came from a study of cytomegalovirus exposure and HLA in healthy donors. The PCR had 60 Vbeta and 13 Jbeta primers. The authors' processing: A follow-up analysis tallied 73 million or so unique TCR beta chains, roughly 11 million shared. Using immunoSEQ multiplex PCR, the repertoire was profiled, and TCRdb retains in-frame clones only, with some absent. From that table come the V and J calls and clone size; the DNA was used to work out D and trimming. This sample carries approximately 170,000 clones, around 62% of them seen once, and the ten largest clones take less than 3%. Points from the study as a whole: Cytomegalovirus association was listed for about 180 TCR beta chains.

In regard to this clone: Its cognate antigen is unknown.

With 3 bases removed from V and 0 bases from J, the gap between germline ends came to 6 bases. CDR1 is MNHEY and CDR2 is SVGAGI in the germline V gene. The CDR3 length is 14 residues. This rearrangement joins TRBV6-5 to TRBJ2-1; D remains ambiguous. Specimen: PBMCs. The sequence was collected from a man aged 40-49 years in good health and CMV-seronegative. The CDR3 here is CASSYSSSYNEQFF. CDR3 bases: TGTGCCAGCAGTTATTCGAGCTCCTACAATGAGCAGTTCTTC.